This T cell receptor (beta chain) was recovered during a study of Graves' ophthalmopathy and Graves' hyperthyroidism. RNA transcripts were the source from which TCR beta CDR3 regions were amplified. HTBI primers were used in a first-round RT-PCR, which preceded a second-round multiplex PCR. One entry per CDR3 protein results from TCRdb running MiXCR on the multiplex PCR reads. The sample shows about 740,000 distinct CDR3 sequences, 35% to 50% of them seen only once. This clonotype was counted between two and nine times. V trimming: 6 bases; J trimming: 0 bases; junction bases outside the gene matches: 5. Germline V CDR1 and CDR2: LNHDA, SQIVND (reference sequence). This CDR3 has 15 amino acids.

The TCR comes from an adult man with Graves' ophthalmopathy. The V call is TRBV19, the J call TRBJ1-5; TRBD1 matches at 7 bases. The sample was peripheral blood. The CDR3 spells CASSRGDSSNQPQHF. CDR3 coding DNA: TGTGCCAGTAGCCGGGGGGACAGTAGCAATCAGCCCCAGCATTTT.